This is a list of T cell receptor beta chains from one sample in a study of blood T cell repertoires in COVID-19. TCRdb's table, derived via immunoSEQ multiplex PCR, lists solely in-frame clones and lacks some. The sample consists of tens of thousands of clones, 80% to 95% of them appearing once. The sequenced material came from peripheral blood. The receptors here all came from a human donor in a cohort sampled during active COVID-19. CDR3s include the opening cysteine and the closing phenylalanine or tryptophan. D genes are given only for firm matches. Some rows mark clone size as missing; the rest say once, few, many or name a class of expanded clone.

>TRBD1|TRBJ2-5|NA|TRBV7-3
TGTGCCAGCAGCCCGGGACAGGGGGAGACCCAGTACTTC
CASSPGQGETQYF
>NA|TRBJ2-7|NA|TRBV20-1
TGCAGTGCTAGCAAGCCCCCCGAGCAGTACTTC
CSASKPPEQYF
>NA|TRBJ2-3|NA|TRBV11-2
TGTGCCAGCAGCTTAGGAGTGGGCGGGGGCGGAGGGCAGTATTTT
CASSLGVGGGGGQYF
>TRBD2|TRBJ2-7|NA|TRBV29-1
TGCAGCGTTGGGTTCGGGAGGGGGAACTACGAGCAGTACTTC
CSVGFGRGNYEQYF
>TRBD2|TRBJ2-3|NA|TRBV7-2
TGTGCCAGCAGCTTAGCGACTAGCGGTCGCACAGATACGCAGTATTTT
CASSLATSGRTDTQYF
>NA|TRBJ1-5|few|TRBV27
TGTGCCAGCAGTTTTTCCTCGGGGGGCCGGTTTCAGCCCCAGCATTTT
CASSFSSGGRFQPQHF
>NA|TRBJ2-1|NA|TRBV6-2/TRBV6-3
TGTGCCAGCAGTTTTAGCAGCAACTACAATGAGCAGTTCTTC
CASSFSSNYNEQFF
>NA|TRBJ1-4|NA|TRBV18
TGTGCCAGCTCACCAACCCCGGGGAGAAGCCTTAATGAAAAACTGTTTTTT
CASSPTPGRSLNEKLFF
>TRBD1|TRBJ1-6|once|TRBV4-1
TGCGCCAGCAGCCGAAACGCCGGGACAGAGGGATATAATTCACCCCTCCACTTT
CASSRNAGTEGYNSPLHF
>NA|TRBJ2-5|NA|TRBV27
TGTGCCAGCAGTTTACAGGGGAGAGAGACCCAGTACTTC
CASSLQGRETQYF
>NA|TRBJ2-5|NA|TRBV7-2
TGTGCCAGCAGCTTAGATCGATCGGCAGGGACCCAGTACTTC
CASSLDRSAGTQYF
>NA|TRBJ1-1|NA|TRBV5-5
TGTGCCACCTTGAACCCAGTTTACACTGAAGCTTTCTTT
CATLNPVYTEAFF
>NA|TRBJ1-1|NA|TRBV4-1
TGCGCCAGCAGCCAAGATCCGATACTCGGGAACACTGAAGCTTTCTTT
CASSQDPILGNTEAFF
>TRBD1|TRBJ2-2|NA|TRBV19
TGTGCCAGTAGTCCTACCGGGACAGGGGTCATCGGGGAGCTGTTTTTT
CASSPTGTGVIGELFF
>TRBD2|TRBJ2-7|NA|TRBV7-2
TGTGCCAGCAGCCTCCTGGGGGGACTAGCGGGAGGCGAGCAGTACTTC
CASSLLGGLAGGEQYF
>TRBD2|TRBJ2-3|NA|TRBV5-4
TGTGCCAGCAGCTTGGGAGGGACTAGCGAGAGGGATACGCAGTATTTT
CASSLGGTSERDTQYF
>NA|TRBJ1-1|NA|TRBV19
TGTGCCAGTAGGGGGATGGGACTACTGCGCACTGAAGCTTTCTTT
CASRGMGLLRTEAFF
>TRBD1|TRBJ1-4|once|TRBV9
TGTGCCAGCAGCCGGACAGGGGGACCAACTAATGAAAAACTGTTTTTT
CASSRTGGPTNEKLFF
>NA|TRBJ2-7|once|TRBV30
TGTGCCTGGAGGACGGCGGACTCCGGAAAGCAGTACTTC
CAWRTADSGKQYF
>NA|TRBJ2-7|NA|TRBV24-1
TGTGCCACCAGTGATTCAGGCACCAGCTCCTACGAGCAGTACTTC
CATSDSGTSSYEQYF
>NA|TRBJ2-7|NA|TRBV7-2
TGTGCCAGCAGCTTAGAGGGGTGGGCCTCCTACGAGCAGTACTTC
CASSLEGWASYEQYF
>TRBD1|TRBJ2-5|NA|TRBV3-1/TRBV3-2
TGTGCCAGCAGCCTACGACAGGGCGAAGAGACCCAGTACTTC
CASSLRQGEETQYF
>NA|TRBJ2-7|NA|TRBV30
TGTGCCTGGAGTGTGGGGGCCGGCGAGCAGTACTTC
CAWSVGAGEQYF
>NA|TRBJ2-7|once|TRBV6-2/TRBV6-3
TGTGCCAGCAGTTACGGGAGAGGGGGCTACGAGCAGTACTTC
CASSYGRGGYEQYF
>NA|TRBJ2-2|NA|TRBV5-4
TGTGCCAGCAGCTTAAATTGGGGGGGACAATCCGGGGAGCTGTTTTTT
CASSLNWGGQSGELFF
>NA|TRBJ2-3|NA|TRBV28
TGTGCCAGCAGTCCGACTAGTCCAGATACGCAGTATTTT
CASSPTSPDTQYF
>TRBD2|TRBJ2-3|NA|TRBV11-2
TGTGCCAGCAGCCTAGGAGTGGGGGGGAAAACAGATACGCAGTATTTT
CASSLGVGGKTDTQYF
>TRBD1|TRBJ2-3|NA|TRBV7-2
TGTGCCAGCAGCCAGACAGGGATAACAGATACGCAGTATTTT
CASSQTGITDTQYF
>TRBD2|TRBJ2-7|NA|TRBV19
TGTGCCAGCAAACCGGGACTAGCGGGTTACGAGCAGTACTTC
CASKPGLAGYEQYF